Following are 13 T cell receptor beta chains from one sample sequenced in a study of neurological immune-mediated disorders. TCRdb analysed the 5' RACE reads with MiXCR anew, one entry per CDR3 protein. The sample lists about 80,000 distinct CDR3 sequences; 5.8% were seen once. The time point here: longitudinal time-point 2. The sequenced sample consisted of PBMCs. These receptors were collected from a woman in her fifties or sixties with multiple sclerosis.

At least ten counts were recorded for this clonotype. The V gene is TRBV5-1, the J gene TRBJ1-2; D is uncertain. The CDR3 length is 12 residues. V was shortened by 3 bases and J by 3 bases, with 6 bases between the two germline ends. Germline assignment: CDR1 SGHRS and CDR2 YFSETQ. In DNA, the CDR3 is TGCGCCAGCAGCTCCGCAGACTATGGCTACACCTTC. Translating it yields CASSSADYGYTF.

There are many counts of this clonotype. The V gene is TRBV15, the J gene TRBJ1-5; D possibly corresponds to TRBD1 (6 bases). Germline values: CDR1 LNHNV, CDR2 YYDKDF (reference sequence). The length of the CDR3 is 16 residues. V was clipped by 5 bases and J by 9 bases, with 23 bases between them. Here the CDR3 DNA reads TGTGCCACCAGCGCCCCCGGGCAGGGGTCCCCCACGCCCCAGCATTTT. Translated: CATSAPGQGSPTPQHF.

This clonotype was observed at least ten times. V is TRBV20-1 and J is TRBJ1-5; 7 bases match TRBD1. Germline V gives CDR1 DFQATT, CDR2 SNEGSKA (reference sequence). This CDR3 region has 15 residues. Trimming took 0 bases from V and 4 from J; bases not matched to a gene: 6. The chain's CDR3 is CSAREGTAPNQPQHF. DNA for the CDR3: TGCAGTGCTAGAGAGGGGACAGCTCCTAATCAGCCCCAGCATTTT.

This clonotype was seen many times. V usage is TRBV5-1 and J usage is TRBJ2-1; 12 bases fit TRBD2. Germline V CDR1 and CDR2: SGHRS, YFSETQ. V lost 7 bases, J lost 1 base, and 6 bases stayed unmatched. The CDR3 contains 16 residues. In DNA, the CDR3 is TGCGCCAGCGGCCCGGGACTAGCGGGTTCCTACAATGAGCAGTTCTTC. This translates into CASGPGLAGSYNEQFF.

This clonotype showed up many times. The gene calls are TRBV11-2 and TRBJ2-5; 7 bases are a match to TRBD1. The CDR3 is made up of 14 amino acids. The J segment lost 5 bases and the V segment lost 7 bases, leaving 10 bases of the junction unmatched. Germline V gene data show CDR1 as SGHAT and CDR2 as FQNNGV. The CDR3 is CASTLTGFGETQYF. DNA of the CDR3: TGTGCCAGCACCCTGACAGGGTTTGGGGAGACCCAGTACTTC.

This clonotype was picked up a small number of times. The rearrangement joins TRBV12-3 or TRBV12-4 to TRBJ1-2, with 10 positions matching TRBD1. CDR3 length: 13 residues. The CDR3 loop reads CAADRGGNYGYTF. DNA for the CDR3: TGTGCTGCGGACAGGGGGGGAAACTATGGCTACACCTTC.

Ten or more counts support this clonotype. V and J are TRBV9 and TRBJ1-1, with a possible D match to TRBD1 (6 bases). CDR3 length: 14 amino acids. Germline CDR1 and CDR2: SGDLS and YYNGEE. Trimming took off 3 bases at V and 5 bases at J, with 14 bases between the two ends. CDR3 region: CASSEEGGWTEAFF. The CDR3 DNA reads TGTGCCAGCAGCGAGGAGGGGGGTTGGACTGAAGCTTTCTTT.

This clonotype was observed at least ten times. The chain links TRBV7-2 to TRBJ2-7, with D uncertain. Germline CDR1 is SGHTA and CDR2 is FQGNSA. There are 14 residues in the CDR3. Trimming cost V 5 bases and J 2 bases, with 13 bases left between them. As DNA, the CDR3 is TGTGCCAGCAGCACGGACGTACCTCCCTACGAGCAGTACTTC. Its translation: CASSTDVPPYEQYF.

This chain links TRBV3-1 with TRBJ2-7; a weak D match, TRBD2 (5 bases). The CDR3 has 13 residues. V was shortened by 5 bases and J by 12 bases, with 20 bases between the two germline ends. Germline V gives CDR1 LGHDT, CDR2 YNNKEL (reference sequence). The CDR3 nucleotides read TGTGCCAGCAGCTCTCGGGGAGCCGGTAATCTGTACTTC. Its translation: CASSSRGAGNLYF.

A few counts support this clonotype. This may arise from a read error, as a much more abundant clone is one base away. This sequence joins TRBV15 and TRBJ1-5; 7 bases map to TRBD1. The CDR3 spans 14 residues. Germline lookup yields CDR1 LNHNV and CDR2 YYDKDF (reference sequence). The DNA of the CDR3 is TGTGTCACCCGCGACAGGGTTAGCAATCAGCCCCAGCATTTT. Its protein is CVTRDRVSNQPQHF.

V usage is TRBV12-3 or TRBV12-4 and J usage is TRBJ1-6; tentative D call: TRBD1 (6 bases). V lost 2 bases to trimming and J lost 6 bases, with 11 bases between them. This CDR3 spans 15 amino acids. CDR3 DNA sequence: TGTGCCAGCAGTTTAATTGGGGGGCGTAATTCACCCCTCCACTTT. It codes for CASSLIGGRNSPLHF.

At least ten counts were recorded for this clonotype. In DNA, the CDR3 is TGCAGCGTTAGAATTCCGAACACTGAAGCTTTCTTT. Translation: CSVRIPNTEAFF. This chain joins TRBV29-1 and TRBJ1-1, with D uncertain. This CDR3 contains 12 residues. Germline loops: CDR1 SQVTM, CDR2 ANQGSEA. V dropped 5 bases and J dropped 1 base, with 8 bases sitting between them.

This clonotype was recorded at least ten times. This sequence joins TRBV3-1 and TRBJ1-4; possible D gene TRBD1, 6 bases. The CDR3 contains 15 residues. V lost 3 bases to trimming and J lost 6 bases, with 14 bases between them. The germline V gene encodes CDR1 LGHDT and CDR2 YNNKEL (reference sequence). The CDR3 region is CASSQLGGFDEKLFF. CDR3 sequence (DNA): TGTGCCAGCAGCCAGCTTGGGGGCTTCGATGAAAAACTGTTTTTT. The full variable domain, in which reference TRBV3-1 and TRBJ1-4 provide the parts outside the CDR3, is DTAVSQTPKYLVTQMGNDKSIKCEQNLGHDTMYWYKQDSKKFLKIMFSYNNKELIINETVPNRFSPKSPDKAHLNLHINSLELGDSAVYFCASSQLGGFDEKLFFGSGTQLSVL.